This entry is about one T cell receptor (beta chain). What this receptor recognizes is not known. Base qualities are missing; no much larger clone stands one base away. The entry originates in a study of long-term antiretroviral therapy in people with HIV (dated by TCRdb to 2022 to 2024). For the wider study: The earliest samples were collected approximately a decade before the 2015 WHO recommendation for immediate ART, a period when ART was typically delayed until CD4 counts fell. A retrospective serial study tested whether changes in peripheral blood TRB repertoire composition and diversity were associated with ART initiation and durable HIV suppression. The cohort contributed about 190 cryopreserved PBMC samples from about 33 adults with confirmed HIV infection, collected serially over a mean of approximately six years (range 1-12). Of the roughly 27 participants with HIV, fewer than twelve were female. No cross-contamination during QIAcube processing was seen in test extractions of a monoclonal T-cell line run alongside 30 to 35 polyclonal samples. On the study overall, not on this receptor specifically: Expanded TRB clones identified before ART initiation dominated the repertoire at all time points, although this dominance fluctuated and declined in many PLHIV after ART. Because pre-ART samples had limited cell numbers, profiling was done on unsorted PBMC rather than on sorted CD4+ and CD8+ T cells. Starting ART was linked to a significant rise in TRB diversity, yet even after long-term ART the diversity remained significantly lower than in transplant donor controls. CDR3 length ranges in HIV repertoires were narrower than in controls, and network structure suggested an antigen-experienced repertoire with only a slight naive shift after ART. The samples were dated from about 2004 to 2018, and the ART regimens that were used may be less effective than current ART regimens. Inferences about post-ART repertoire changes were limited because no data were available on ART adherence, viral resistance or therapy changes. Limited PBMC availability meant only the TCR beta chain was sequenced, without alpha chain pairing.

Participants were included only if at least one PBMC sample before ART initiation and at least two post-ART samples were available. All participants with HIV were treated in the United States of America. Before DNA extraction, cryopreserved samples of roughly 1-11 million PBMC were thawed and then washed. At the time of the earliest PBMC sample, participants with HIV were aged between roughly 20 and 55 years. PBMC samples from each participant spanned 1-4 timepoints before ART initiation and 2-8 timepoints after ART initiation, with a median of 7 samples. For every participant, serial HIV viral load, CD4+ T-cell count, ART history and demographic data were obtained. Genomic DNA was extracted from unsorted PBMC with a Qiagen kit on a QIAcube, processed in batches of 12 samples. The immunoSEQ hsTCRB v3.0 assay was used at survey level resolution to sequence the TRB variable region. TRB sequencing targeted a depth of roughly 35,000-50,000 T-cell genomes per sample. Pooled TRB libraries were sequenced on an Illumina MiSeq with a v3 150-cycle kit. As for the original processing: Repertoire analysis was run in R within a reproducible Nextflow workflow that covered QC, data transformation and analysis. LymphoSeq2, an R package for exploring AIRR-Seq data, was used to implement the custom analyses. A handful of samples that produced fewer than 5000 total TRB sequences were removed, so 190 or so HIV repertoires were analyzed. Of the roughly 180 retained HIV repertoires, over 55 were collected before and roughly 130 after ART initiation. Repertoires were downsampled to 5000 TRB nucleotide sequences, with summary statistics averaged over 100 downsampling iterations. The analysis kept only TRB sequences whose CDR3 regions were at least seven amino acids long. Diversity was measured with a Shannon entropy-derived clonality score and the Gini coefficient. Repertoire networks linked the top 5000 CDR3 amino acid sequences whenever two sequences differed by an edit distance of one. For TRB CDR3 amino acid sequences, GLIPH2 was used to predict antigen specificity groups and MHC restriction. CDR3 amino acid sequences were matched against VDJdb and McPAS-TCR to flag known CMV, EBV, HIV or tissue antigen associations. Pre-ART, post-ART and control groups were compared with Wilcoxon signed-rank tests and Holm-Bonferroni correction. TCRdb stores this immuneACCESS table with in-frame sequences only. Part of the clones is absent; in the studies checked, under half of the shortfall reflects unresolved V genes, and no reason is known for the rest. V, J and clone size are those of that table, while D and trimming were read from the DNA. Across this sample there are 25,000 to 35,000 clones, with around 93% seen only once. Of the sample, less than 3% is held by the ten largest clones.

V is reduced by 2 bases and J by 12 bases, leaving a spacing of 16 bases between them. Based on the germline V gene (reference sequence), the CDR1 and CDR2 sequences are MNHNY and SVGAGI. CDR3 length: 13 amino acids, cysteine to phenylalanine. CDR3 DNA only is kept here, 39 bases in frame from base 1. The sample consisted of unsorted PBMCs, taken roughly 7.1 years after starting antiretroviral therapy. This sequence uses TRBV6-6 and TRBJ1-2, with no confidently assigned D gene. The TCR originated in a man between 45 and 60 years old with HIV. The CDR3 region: CASSYPGDRVHTF. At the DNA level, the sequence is TGTGCCAGCAGTTACCCGGGAGATAGGGTACACACCTTC.